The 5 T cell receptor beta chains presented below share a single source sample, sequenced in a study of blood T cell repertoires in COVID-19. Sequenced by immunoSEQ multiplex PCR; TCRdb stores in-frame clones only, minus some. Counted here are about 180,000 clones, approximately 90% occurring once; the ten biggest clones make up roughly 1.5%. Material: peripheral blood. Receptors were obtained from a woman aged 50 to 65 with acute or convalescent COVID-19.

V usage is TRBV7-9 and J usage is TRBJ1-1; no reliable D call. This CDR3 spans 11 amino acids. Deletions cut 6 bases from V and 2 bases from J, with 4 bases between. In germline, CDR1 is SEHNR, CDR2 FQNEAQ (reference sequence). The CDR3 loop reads CASRTNTEAFF. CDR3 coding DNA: TGTGCCAGCAGGACTAACACTGAAGCTTTCTTT.

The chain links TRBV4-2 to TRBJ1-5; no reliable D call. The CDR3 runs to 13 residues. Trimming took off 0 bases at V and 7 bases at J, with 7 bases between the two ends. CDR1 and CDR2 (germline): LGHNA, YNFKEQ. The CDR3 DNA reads TGTGCCAGCAGCCAAGACCCGGTCCAGCCCCAGCATTTT. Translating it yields CASSQDPVQPQHF.

CDR3 sequence (DNA): TGTGCCAGTAGTAGACTTCCGGCCGACTACGAGCAGTACTTC. Encoded protein: CASSRLPADYEQYF. This chain connects TRBV19 to TRBJ2-7; no clear D. Germline CDR1 reads LNHDA; CDR2 reads SQIVND (reference sequence). V was trimmed by 4 bases and J by 3 bases, leaving 13 bases between them. The length of the CDR3 is 14 residues.

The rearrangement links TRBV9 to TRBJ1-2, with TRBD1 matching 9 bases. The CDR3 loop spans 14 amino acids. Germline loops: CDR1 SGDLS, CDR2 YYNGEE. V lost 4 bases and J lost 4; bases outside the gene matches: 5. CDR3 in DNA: TGTGCCAGCAGCCTGGGGACAGGGAGCTATGGCTACACCTTC. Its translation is CASSLGTGSYGYTF.

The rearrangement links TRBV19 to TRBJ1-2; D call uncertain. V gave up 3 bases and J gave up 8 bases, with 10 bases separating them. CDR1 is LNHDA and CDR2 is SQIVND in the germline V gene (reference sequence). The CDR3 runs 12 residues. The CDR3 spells CASSIPAGGYTF. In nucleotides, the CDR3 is TGTGCCAGTAGTATCCCAGCGGGAGGCTACACCTTC.